A single sample gave rise to the 20 T cell receptor beta chains below, sequenced in a study of blood T cell repertoires in COVID-19. Assay used: immunoSEQ multiplex PCR; TCRdb lists only in-frame clones, some missing. The sample holds roughly 200,000 clones, around nine tenths seen once. Sequencing input: peripheral blood. The source of these receptors is a man in his forties with active or convalescent COVID-19.

V and J are TRBV10-3 and TRBJ1-1; D remains ambiguous. This CDR3 has 13 residues. CDR1 is ENHRY, CDR2 SYGVKD, per germline. V lost 0 bases and J 11 bases, leaving 13 bases between the germline ends. CDR3 coding DNA: TGTGCCATCAGTGAGTCGATGGGAGGTGACGCTTTCTTT. Its translation is CAISESMGGDAFF.

This rearrangement joins TRBV2 to TRBJ2-3, with D possibly being TRBD1 (5 bases). This CDR3 is built from 14 residues. Germline-derived CDR1 and CDR2 are SNHLY and FYNNEI. Trimming cost V 6 bases and J 4 bases, with 14 bases left between them. The CDR3 here is CASRDRGSSDTQYF. CDR3 nucleotide sequence: TGTGCCAGCAGGGATAGGGGTTCTTCAGATACGCAGTATTTT.

The chain carries TRBV6-1 and TRBJ2-1; the D gene is possibly TRBD1 (5 bases). The ends were cut back, 2 bases at V and 4 bases at J, with 9 bases in the middle. Germline CDR1 is MNHNS and CDR2 is SASEGT. The CDR3 length is 14 residues. The CDR3 loop is CASSEWGGYNEQFF. CDR3 coding DNA: TGTGCCAGCAGTGAATGGGGCGGATACAATGAGCAGTTCTTC.

The J gene is TRBJ1-1, the V gene TRBV6-5; no clear D gene. The ends were cut back, 9 bases at V and 3 bases at J, with 11 bases in the middle. The CDR3 length is 12 residues. Germline V gene lookup returns CDR1 MNHEY and CDR2 SVGAGI. Here the CDR3 DNA reads TGTGCCAGAGGAAGCGGGGACACTGAAGCTTTCTTT. Protein product: CARGSGDTEAFF.

The chain couples TRBV12-5 to TRBJ2-1; 8 bases fit TRBD1. V trimming: 6 bases; J trimming: 6 bases; junction bases outside the gene matches: 16. This CDR3 spans 17 amino acids. CDR1 and CDR2 from the germline V gene are LGHNT and FRNRAP. This CDR3 reads CASGPPLTGAGSNEQFF. CDR3 nucleotides: TGTGCTAGTGGGCCGCCCCTGACAGGGGCAGGGAGCAATGAGCAGTTCTTC. The variable domain in full, with the rest retrieved from reference TRBV12-5 and TRBJ2-1, is DARVTQTPRHKVTEMGQEVTMRCQPILGHNTVFWYRQTMMQGLELLAYFRNRAPLDDSGMPKDRFSAEMPDATLATLKIQPSEPRDSAVYFCASGPPLTGAGSNEQFFGPGTRLTVL.

V gene TRBV27 combines with J gene TRBJ2-1, with 7 positions matching TRBD1. The J segment lost 5 bases and the V segment lost 5 bases, leaving 9 bases of the junction unmatched. Germline CDR1 MNHEY, CDR2 SMNVEV (reference sequence). There are 15 residues in the CDR3. The CDR3 spells CASSIPTGSHNEQFF. The CDR3 nucleotides are TGTGCCAGCAGTATACCGACAGGGAGCCACAATGAGCAGTTCTTC.

The chain recombines TRBV24-1 with TRBJ2-2, with 7 bases identical to TRBD1. After removal of 0 bases from V and 1 base from J, the junction contained 1 base not matched to a gene. CDR1 and CDR2 from the germline V gene are KGHDR and SFDVKD. This CDR3 is built from 16 residues. CDR3 region: CATSDLPGGNTGELFF. The CDR3 nucleotides read TGTGCCACCAGTGATTTGCCAGGGGGGAACACCGGGGAGCTGTTTTTT.

The V and J genes are TRBV7-6 and TRBJ2-2, with D possibly TRBD2 on 5 matching bases. Germline loops: CDR1 SGHVS, CDR2 FNYEAQ. The CDR3 spans 13 residues. Between the trimmed V and J ends, which lost 5 bases and 5 bases, there was a span of 9 bases. The CDR3 is CASSADYTGELFF. The CDR3 bases are TGTGCCAGCAGCGCCGACTATACCGGGGAGCTGTTTTTT.

The chain combines TRBV19 with TRBJ2-6; TRBD1 aligns across 12 bases. Germline lookup yields CDR1 LNHDA and CDR2 SQIVND (reference sequence). V shed 5 bases, J shed 0 bases, and the junction held 14 bases outside the gene matches. The CDR3 has 21 residues. The CDR3 here is CASSASGTGGDLVSGANVLTF. CDR3 DNA: TGTGCCAGTAGTGCTTCCGGGACAGGGGGCGATCTCGTCTCTGGGGCCAACGTCCTGACTTTC.

This clone was observed once. The rearrangement links TRBV28 to TRBJ1-5, with unresolved D. The V end lost 7 bases, the J end lost 6 bases, and 10 bases lay between the germline ends. There are 12 residues in the CDR3. The germline V gene encodes CDR1 MDHEN and CDR2 SYDVKM. DNA of the CDR3: TGTGCCAGCACCACAGACATTCAGCCCCAGCATTTT. This encodes CASTTDIQPQHF.

The chain links TRBV6-1 to TRBJ1-5, with TRBD1 matching 7 bases. V trimming: 1 base; J trimming: 6 bases; junction bases outside the gene matches: 6. The CDR3 sequence is 15 residues long. Germline values: CDR1 MNHNS, CDR2 SASEGT. CDR3 sequence: CASSEGRGHAQPQHF. The CDR3 region has the DNA TGTGCCAGCAGTGAAGGGAGGGGGCACGCTCAGCCCCAGCATTTT.

The chain carries TRBV7-8 and TRBJ2-5, with D possibly being TRBD2 (6 bases). Germline assignment: CDR1 SGHVS and CDR2 FQNEAQ. V was trimmed by 1 base and J by 5 bases, leaving 11 bases between them. This CDR3 contains 14 residues. The CDR3 spells CASSLVAREETQYF. CDR3 DNA sequence: TGTGCCAGCAGCTTAGTGGCCCGGGAGGAGACCCAGTACTTC.

The count of this clone is one. This sequence joins TRBV27 and TRBJ1-2; 9 bases are a match to TRBD1. The V segment lost 1 base and the J segment 2 bases; nucleotides outside the gene matches: 2. This CDR3 is 15 amino acids long. From germline, CDR1 is MNHEY and CDR2 SMNVEV (reference sequence). Here the CDR3 reads CASSLYGQGNYGYTF. The CDR3 nucleotides read TGTGCCAGCAGTTTATACGGACAGGGGAACTATGGCTACACCTTC.

In this sample, this clone turned up a few times. This sequence joins TRBV19 and TRBJ1-2, with 11 bases that match TRBD1. Unmatched junction bases numbered 11, after V lost 5 bases and J lost 6 bases. The germline CDR1 and CDR2 sequences are LNHDA and SQIVND (reference sequence). This CDR3 comprises 16 residues. CDR3 bases: TGTGCCAGTAGTCAGGGTGGACAGGGGGCGAACGATGGCTACACCTTC. Translated: CASSQGGQGANDGYTF.

This chain joins TRBV30 and TRBJ1-2, with 7 bases fitting TRBD1. V gave up 4 bases and J gave up 2 bases; unmatched junction bases: 1. The length of the CDR3 is 12 residues. CDR1 is GTSNPN and CDR2 is SVGIG in the germline V gene (reference sequence). The CDR3 protein is CAWIGGNYGYTF. The CDR3 region has the DNA TGTGCCTGGATAGGGGGCAACTATGGCTACACCTTC.

V gene TRBV15 combines with J gene TRBJ1-6; D is uncertain. The V end lost 3 bases, the J end lost 11 bases, and 8 bases lay between the germline ends. Germline CDR1 LNHNV, CDR2 YYDKDF (reference sequence). The CDR3 loop spans 12 amino acids. The CDR3 loop reads CATSRPEAPLHF. The CDR3 bases are TGTGCCACCAGCAGGCCGGAGGCACCCCTCCACTTT.

The chain links TRBV3-1 (or the pseudogene TRBV3-2) to TRBJ2-1; D is unresolved. The CDR3 consists of 15 residues. Trimming left V 4 bases short and J 0 bases short, with 10 bases between. Germline V lookup: CDR1 LGHDT, CDR2 YNNKEL (reference sequence). In DNA, the CDR3 is TGTGCCAGCAGCCCCGGCGGAGTCTCCTACAATGAGCAGTTCTTC. Translating it yields CASSPGGVSYNEQFF.

The chain has TRBV14 and TRBJ2-7, with D perhaps matching TRBD2 (5 bases). V lost 3 bases and J 3 bases, leaving 12 bases between the germline ends. Per the germline V gene, CDR1 is SGHDN and CDR2 is FVKESK. This CDR3 contains 14 residues. The CDR3: CASSHPGNRYEQYF. The CDR3 bases are TGTGCCAGCAGCCATCCCGGGAACCGCTACGAGCAGTACTTC.

The V and J genes are TRBV11-3 and TRBJ2-7; D is perhaps TRBD1 (5 bases). The CDR3 runs to 13 residues. Germline V gene sequence: CDR1 SGHNT, CDR2 YENEEA. The ends were cut back, 1 base at V and 5 bases at J, with 9 bases in the middle. This CDR3 is CASSLGQGNEQYF. The CDR3 nucleotides are TGTGCCAGCAGCTTAGGGCAGGGCAACGAGCAGTACTTC.

The V and J genes are TRBV7-6 and TRBJ2-3; 13 bases line up with TRBD2. The CDR3 runs 16 residues. The J segment lost 5 bases and the V segment lost 0 bases, leaving 2 bases of the junction unmatched. Per the germline V gene, CDR1 is SGHVS and CDR2 is FNYEAQ. CDR3 bases: TGTGCCAGCAGCTTAGCTAGGACTAGCGGGGGAGATACGCAGTATTTT. Amino acids: CASSLARTSGGDTQYF. Full variable domain (missing parts from reference TRBV7-6 and TRBJ2-3): GAGVSQSPRYKVTKRGQDVALRCDPISGHVSLYWYRQALGQGPEFLTYFNYEAQQDKSGLPNDRFSAERPEGSISTLTIQRTEQRDSAMYRCASSLARTSGGDTQYFGPGTRLTVL.